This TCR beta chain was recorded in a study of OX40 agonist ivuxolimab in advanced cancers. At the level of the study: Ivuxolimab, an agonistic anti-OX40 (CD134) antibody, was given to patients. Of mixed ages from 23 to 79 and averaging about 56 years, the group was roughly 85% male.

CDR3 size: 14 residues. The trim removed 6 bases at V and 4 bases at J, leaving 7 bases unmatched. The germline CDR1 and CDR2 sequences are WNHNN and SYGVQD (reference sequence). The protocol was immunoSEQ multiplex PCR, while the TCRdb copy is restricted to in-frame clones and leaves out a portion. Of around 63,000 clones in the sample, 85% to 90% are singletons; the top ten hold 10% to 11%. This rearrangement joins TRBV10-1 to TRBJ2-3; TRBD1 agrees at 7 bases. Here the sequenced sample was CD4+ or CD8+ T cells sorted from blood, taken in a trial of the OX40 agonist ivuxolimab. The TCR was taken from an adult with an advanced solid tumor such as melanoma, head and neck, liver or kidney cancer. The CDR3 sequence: CASRDNRGSDTQYF. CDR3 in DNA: TGCGCCAGCAGAGATAACAGGGGTTCAGATACGCAGTATTTT.